The rows below give T cell receptor beta chains drawn from one sample of a study of T-cell reconstitution after alpha-beta-depleted transplantation in children. TCRdb analysed the PCR reads with MiXCR anew, one entry per CDR3 protein. The sample shows about 460,000 distinct CDR3 sequences, about an eighth of them seen only once. Material: PBMCs, mostly from graft donor cells, obtained 180 days after TCRalphabeta/CD19-depleted stem cell transplant. The source of these receptors is a female patient aged 2-9 years who had a stem cell transplant for aplastic anemia, so the T cells may come from the graft donor. CDR3s include the opening cysteine and the closing phenylalanine or tryptophan. D genes are given only for firm matches. The size of a clone is reported for some rows only, either as once, few or many, or as a class for expanded clones.

cdr3_aa cdr3_nt j_call d_call clone_size v_call
CASSLVLPNEQFF TGTGCCAGCAGCTTAGTCCTTCCAAATGAGCAGTTCTTC TRBJ2-1 . few TRBV7-2
CATSRELAGGIYEQYF TGTGCCACCAGCAGAGAACTAGCGGGAGGTATCTACGAGCAGTACTTC TRBJ2-7 TRBD2 few TRBV15
CSARGTGGTDTQYF TGCAGTGCTAGAGGGACAGGGGGCACAGATACGCAGTATTTT TRBJ2-3 TRBD1 many TRBV20-1
CASSQDQLAGRTDTQYF TGCGCCAGCAGCCAAGATCAGCTAGCGGGACGCACAGATACGCAGTATTTT TRBJ2-3 TRBD2 many TRBV4-3
CASSLELAGAWAGELFF TGTGCCAGCAGCTTAGAGCTAGCGGGAGCTTGGGCCGGGGAGCTGTTTTTT TRBJ2-2 TRBD2 few TRBV7-6
CASLLYRGGYNEQFF TGTGCCAGCCTCCTGTATCGGGGGGGATACAATGAGCAGTTCTTC TRBJ2-1 TRBD2 many TRBV12-3/TRBV12-4
CASSQGAGGFPDTQYF TGTGCCAGCAGCCAGGGAGCGGGAGGTTTCCCAGATACGCAGTATTTT TRBJ2-3 TRBD2 . TRBV7-2
CASSSAPDTQYF TGTGCCAGCAGCTCGGCCCCAGATACGCAGTATTTT TRBJ2-3 . few TRBV7-3
CATSRDLRLQGAGGTDTQYF TGTGCCACCAGCAGAGATCTCCGCCTCCAGGGGGCTGGAGGCACAGATACGCAGTATTTT TRBJ2-3 TRBD1 many TRBV15
CASSAQGNYNEQFF TGTGCCAGCAGCGCACAGGGGAACTACAATGAGCAGTTCTTC TRBJ2-1 TRBD1 few TRBV9
CASRRTVQETQYF TGTGCCAGCAGGAGGACAGTCCAAGAGACCCAGTACTTC TRBJ2-5 . many TRBV6-1
CASSRRLAGGIDTQYF TGCGCCAGCAGCCGCCGACTAGCGGGAGGGATAGATACGCAGTATTTT TRBJ2-3 TRBD2 few TRBV5-1
CASSLGGFVSTEAFF TGTGCCAGCAGCTTAGGAGGGTTCGTGAGCACTGAAGCTTTCTTT TRBJ1-1 . . TRBV7-2
CSVSAGGPNTGELFF TGCAGCGTTTCAGCGGGAGGGCCGAACACCGGGGAGCTGTTTTTT TRBJ2-2 TRBD2 many TRBV29-1
CASSLATLGSGAFF TGTGCCAGCAGCTTAGCAACCCTCGGCAGTGGGGCTTTCTTT TRBJ1-1 . . TRBV7-9
CASSLGANGRADTQYF TGTGCCAGCAGCCTGGGGGCCAACGGCCGCGCAGATACGCAGTATTTT TRBJ2-3 . . TRBV7-3
CSVEVHRGDTEAFF TGCAGCGTTGAAGTCCACAGGGGCGACACTGAAGCTTTCTTT TRBJ1-1 TRBD1 many TRBV29-1